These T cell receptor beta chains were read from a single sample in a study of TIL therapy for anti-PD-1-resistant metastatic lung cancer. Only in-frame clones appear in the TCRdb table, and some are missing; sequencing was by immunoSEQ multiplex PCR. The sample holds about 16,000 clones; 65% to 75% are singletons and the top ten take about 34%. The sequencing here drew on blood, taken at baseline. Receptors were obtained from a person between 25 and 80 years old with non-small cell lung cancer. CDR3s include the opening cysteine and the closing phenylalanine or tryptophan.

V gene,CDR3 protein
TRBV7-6,CASSLDGGFSPLHF
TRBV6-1,CASLKWGSNQPQHF
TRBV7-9,CASNSGFGNTIYF
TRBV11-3,CASSLGAASSDTQYF
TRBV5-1,CASSLRGPQETQYF
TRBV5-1,CASSPQGLAGPTSTDTQYF
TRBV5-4,CASSLDVLAGAFNTGELFF
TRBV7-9,CASSFATGETDTQYF
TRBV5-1,CASARLGTRRETQYF
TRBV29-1,CSVDGDGLSDYTF
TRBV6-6,CASSTGGTQPQHF
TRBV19,CASSIRDQPQHF
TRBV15,CATSRDEISGANVLTF
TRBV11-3,CASSPAGSSGGAGPDTQYF
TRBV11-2,CASSLGTGDSGNTIYF
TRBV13,CASSAGSREADTEAFF
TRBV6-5,CASSLAGGLQETQYF
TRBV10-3,CAISATGADQPQHF
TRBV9,CAAGTHSGTGELFF
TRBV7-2,CASTLGVTDTQYF
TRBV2,CASRGTAENQPQHF
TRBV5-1,CASSWGGTEAFF
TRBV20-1,CSARGQSGAFF
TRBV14,CASSRWGQGKANEQFF
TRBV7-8,CASSLRQGSHEQYF
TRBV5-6,CASSFEMDSGNTIYF
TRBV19,CASREPALSNYGYTF
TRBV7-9,CASSLNSLIYGYTF
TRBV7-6,CASSPGGAAYEQYF
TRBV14,CASSPTTGGRKKLFF
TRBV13,CASSFGGGAEAFF
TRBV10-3,CAIIDERNSYEQYF
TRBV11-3,CASSHTSGNTIYF
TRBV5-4,CASSLVGQDYEQYF
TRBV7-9,CASSLMDSQETQYF
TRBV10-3,CAILKAGTRTTNEQFF